What follows are 27 T cell receptor beta chains derived from one specimen sequenced in a study of blood T cells in healthy people across ages. Using a J-beta primer mix together with a sample-barcoded 5' primer, a second PCR was run for 7 to 11 cycles. Each CDR3 protein is one row after TCRdb ran MiXCR on the 5' RACE reads. This sample carries 1.2 million to 1.5 million distinct CDR3 sequences, 59% of them seen once, and the ten largest clones take over 6.5%. Sequenced: blood. These receptors were collected from a man between 18 and 29 years old in good health.

This clonotype has just a few counts. The CDR3 DNA reads as TGTGCCAGCAGCAAAGGAGTCAGGTTATCGGAGACCCAGTACTTC. Amino acid sequence: CASSKGVRLSETQYF. This chain links TRBV21-1 with TRBJ2-5. TRBV21-1 is a listed pseudogene. CDR3 size: 15 residues.

This clonotype appeared a few times. The chain recombines TRBV20-1 with TRBJ2-1, with D perhaps TRBD1 (5 bases). Per the germline V gene, CDR1 is DFQATT and CDR2 is SNEGSKA (reference sequence). V dropped 0 bases and J dropped 9 bases, with 15 bases sitting between them. CDR3 length equals 14 residues. DNA for the CDR3: TGCAGTGCTAGAGATTTAGGGGTTTTGGTTGAGCAGTTCTTC. This translates into CSARDLGVLVEQFF.

This clonotype was detected a few times. The chain is built from TRBV5-1 and TRBJ2-7; 9 positions agree with TRBD2. CDR1 is SGHRS, CDR2 YFSETQ, per germline. The CDR3 is 15 residues long. The trim removed 5 bases at V and 7 bases at J, leaving 13 bases unmatched. The CDR3 here is CASRVAGVGYNEQYF. In DNA, the CDR3 is TGCGCCAGCAGGGTAGCGGGAGTAGGTTACAATGAGCAGTACTTC.

The chain has TRBV6-5 and TRBJ2-1, with 14 bases aligning to TRBD2. This CDR3 contains 18 residues. With 0 bases clipped from V and 0 bases from J, the junction kept 1 base outside the gene matches. The germline V gene encodes CDR1 MNHEY and CDR2 SVGAGI. CDR3 sequence: CASSYSGTSGSSYNEQFF. The CDR3 nucleotides read TGTGCCAGCAGTTACTCTGGGACTAGCGGGAGCTCCTACAATGAGCAGTTCTTC.

With regard to this clonotype: One end of the junction fails to match germline, which may point to a read error. The chain links TRBV3-1 to TRBJ2-6; possible D gene TRBD1, 5 bases. The CDR3 is 15 residues long. CDR1 is LGHDT and CDR2 is YNNKEL in the germline V gene (reference sequence). The CDR3 DNA follows: TGTGCCTGCAGAAGCCCAGGGTCTGGGGCCAACGTCCTGACTTTC. It is translated as CACRSPGSGANVLTF.

The V call is TRBV13, the J call TRBJ2-7; a possible D gene is TRBD2 (6 bases). V was cut by 2 bases and J by 5 bases, with 10 bases left in between. The germline V gene has CDR1 PRHDT and CDR2 FYEKMQ (reference sequence). The CDR3 length is 13 residues. CDR3 residues: CASSLPGVHEQYF. Written as DNA, the CDR3 is TGTGCCAGCAGCTTACCGGGGGTCCACGAGCAGTACTTC.

This clonotype was observed a single time. V is TRBV5-1 and J is TRBJ2-1; TRBD2 is a possible D gene (5 bases). The CDR3 length is 16 residues. Germline V CDR1 and CDR2: SGHRS, YFSETQ. Trimming took 1 base from V and 1 from J, leaving 12 bases between them. The CDR3 DNA sequence: TGCGCCAGCAGCTTGTCGGCGGGTCGTTCCTACAATGAGCAGTTCTTC. As protein: CASSLSAGRSYNEQFF.

This chain uses TRBV4-1 with TRBJ1-2; D is undetermined. V lost 0 bases, J lost 3 bases, and 11 bases lay in between. Germline CDR1 is MGHRA and CDR2 is YSYEKL. The CDR3 covers 15 residues. The CDR3 spells CASSQEPGVDYGYTF. CDR3 DNA sequence: TGCGCCAGCAGCCAAGAACCCGGGGTAGACTATGGCTACACCTTC.

This clonotype appeared a few times. Here the CDR3 reads CSGTEGTQYF. The CDR3 nucleotides read TGCAGCGGAACGGAGGGGACCCAGTACTTC. This rearrangement joins TRBV29-1 to TRBJ2-5; D perhaps matches TRBD2 (6 bases). Germline V gene sequence: CDR1 SQVTM, CDR2 ANQGSEA. Trimming shortened V by 7 bases and J by 7 bases, and 10 bases separated the two germline ends. CDR3 length: 10 amino acids.

The chain combines TRBV12-3 or TRBV12-4 with TRBJ1-2; 7 bases map to TRBD1. The CDR3 spans 16 residues. The ends lost 6 bases at V and 4 bases at J; junction bases unmatched: 14. Here the CDR3 DNA reads TGTGCCAGCAGCAGCTCCCGATCAGGGGGACCCTATGGCTACACCTTC. It is translated as CASSSSRSGGPYGYTF.

V gene TRBV14 combines with J gene TRBJ2-2; 7 bases line up with TRBD2. The junction had 7 bases not matched to a gene; V was cut back by 2 bases and J by 4 bases. The CDR3 covers 16 residues. Germline-derived CDR1 and CDR2 are SGHDN and FVKESK. The CDR3 is CASSQRRGVGTGELFF. The CDR3 DNA is TGTGCCAGCAGCCAACGACGGGGGGTCGGCACCGGGGAGCTGTTTTTT.

The chain joins TRBV7-2 to TRBJ2-7; TRBD1 might be the D (5 bases). V was trimmed by 5 bases and J by 5 bases, leaving 13 bases between them. CDR1 is SGHTA, CDR2 FQGNSA, per germline. This CDR3 has 13 residues. CDR3 in DNA: TGTGCCAGCAGCCCCCAGGGTCGGGACGAGCAGTACTTC. Translated, it gives CASSPQGRDEQYF.

The V gene is TRBV10-3, the J gene TRBJ2-2; 7 nucleotides agree with TRBD2. The germline V gene has CDR1 ENHRY and CDR2 SYGVKD. The length of the CDR3 is 16 residues. The junction had 9 bases not matched to a gene; V was cut back by 8 bases and J by 0 bases. The chain's CDR3 is CAILAAAGPNTGELFF. The CDR3 nucleotides are TGTGCCATCCTGGCCGCAGCGGGGCCGAACACCGGGGAGCTGTTTTTT.

The table lists this clonotype with a count of one. One end of the junction is discordant with germline, which a read error may explain. The chain links TRBV7-7 to TRBJ2-2, with 13 bases lining up with TRBD2. Per germline, CDR1 SSHAT and CDR2 FNYEAQ (reference sequence). The CDR3 runs to 17 residues. The chain's CDR3 is CASSGFGTSGAVGELFF. The CDR3 region has the DNA TGTGCTAGCAGCGGATTCGGGACTAGCGGGGCGGTCGGGGAGCTGTTTTTT.

The chain joins TRBV7-7 to TRBJ2-5; 8 bases map to TRBD1. After removal of 5 bases from V and 11 bases from J, the junction contained 16 bases not matched to a gene. CDR3 length equals 15 residues. The V gene's germline CDR1 is SSHAT and CDR2 FNYEAQ (reference sequence). CDR3 bases: TGTGCCAGCAGCCCCAACGGACAGGGAGTAGGTGAGCAGTACTTC. This gives the protein CASSPNGQGVGEQYF. Supplemented by reference TRBV7-7 and TRBJ2-5, the full variable domain reads GAGVSQSPRYKVTKRGQDVTLRCDPISSHATLYWYQQALGQGPEFLTYFNYEAQPDKSGLPSDRFSAERPEGSISTLTIQRTEQRDSAMYRCASSPNGQGVGEQYFGPGTRLLVL.

This clonotype has a handful of counts. The chain joins TRBV6-5 to TRBJ1-1; the D is unclear. Germline V lookup: CDR1 MNHEY, CDR2 SVGAGI. With 0 bases removed from V and 4 bases from J, the gap between germline ends came to 12 bases. There are 15 residues in the CDR3. The CDR3 DNA reads TGTGCCAGCAGTTACTCGGGCGGGGTGGGCACTGAAGCTTTCTTT. Its protein is CASSYSGGVGTEAFF.

The chain is built from TRBV5-1 and TRBJ2-1, with D perhaps matching TRBD2 (6 bases). In germline, CDR1 is SGHRS, CDR2 YFSETQ. The V end lost 0 bases, the J end lost 7 bases, and 14 bases lay between the germline ends. The CDR3 covers 15 residues. CDR3 in amino acids: CASSLDGGIINEQFF. Written as DNA, the CDR3 is TGCGCCAGCAGCTTGGATGGCGGGATTATAAATGAGCAGTTCTTC.

The chain carries TRBV3-1 and TRBJ2-2; D unclear. Germline CDR1 is LGHDT and CDR2 is YNNKEL (reference sequence). The CDR3 loop spans 15 amino acids. Trimming removed 5 bases at V and 0 bases at J, with 10 bases between. CDR3 coding DNA: TGTGCCAGCAGCTCTCCTAGGTCGAACACCGGGGAGCTGTTTTTT. Translating gives CASSSPRSNTGELFF.

The chain uses TRBV27 and TRBJ1-2; D uncertain. Trimming took off 7 bases at V and 4 bases at J, with 13 bases between the two ends. This CDR3 region has 13 residues. Germline CDR1 is MNHEY and CDR2 is SMNVEV (reference sequence). The CDR3 is CASKEGLGYGYTF. The CDR3 nucleotides read TGTGCCAGCAAGGAAGGGTTGGGCTATGGCTACACCTTC.

This chain uses TRBV20-1 with TRBJ2-7; 8 nucleotides align to TRBD1. Germline CDR1 reads DFQATT; CDR2 reads SNEGSKA (reference sequence). Trimming took 5 bases from V and 2 from J; bases not matched to a gene: 8. The CDR3 extends over 14 amino acids. The CDR3 coding sequence is TGCAGTGCTCAAACAGGGGGAAATACCTACGAGCAGTACTTC. Translating it yields CSAQTGGNTYEQYF.

The chain joins TRBV28 to TRBJ1-2; no firm D call. This CDR3 contains 15 residues. In germline, CDR1 is MDHEN, CDR2 SYDVKM. V was shortened by 4 bases and J by 5 bases, with 17 bases between the two germline ends. Written as DNA, the CDR3 is TGTGCCAGCAGTTCCCCGACCGGGTCTCCTTATGGCTACACCTTC. Translated, it gives CASSSPTGSPYGYTF.

A few counts support this clonotype. The gene calls are TRBV5-6 and TRBJ1-1, with 7 bases matching TRBD1. V gave up 2 bases and J gave up 1 base; unmatched junction bases: 2. The CDR3 is 14 amino acids. The germline CDR1 and CDR2 sequences are SGHDT and YYEEEE. In DNA, the CDR3 is TGTGCCAGCAGCTTCCCAGGGGGGAACACTGAAGCTTTCTTT. Translated: CASSFPGGNTEAFF.

Remarks on this clonotype: At one of its ends the junction is not consistent with the germline gene, which may arise from a read error. The chain uses TRBV15 and TRBJ1-1; D is ambiguous. Germline CDR1 LNHNV, CDR2 YYDKDF (reference sequence). The CDR3 totals 17 residues. DNA for the CDR3: TGTGCCACCAGTAGAGATAGAACGGCGCAGCTGAACACTGAAGCTTTCTTT. Translated: CATSRDRTAQLNTEAFF. The full variable domain, rest sourced from reference TRBV15 and TRBJ1-1, is DAMVIQNPRYQVTQFGKPVTLSCSQTLNHNVMYWYQQKSSQAPKLLFHYYDKDFNNEADTPDNFQSRRPNTSFCFLDIRSPGLGDTAMYLCATSRDRTAQLNTEAFFGQGTRLTVV.

J is TRBJ2-3 and V is TRBV11-1; TRBD1 might be the D (6 bases). The CDR3 contains 14 residues. With 6 bases removed from V and 7 bases from J, the gap between germline ends came to 17 bases. Germline V gene sequence: CDR1 SGHAT, CDR2 FQDESV (reference sequence). This CDR3 is CASRAGTPPHTQYF. CDR3 in DNA: TGTGCCAGCAGAGCCGGGACACCACCCCATACGCAGTATTTT.

The gene calls are TRBV5-6 and TRBJ2-1, with D perhaps matching TRBD1 (6 bases). This CDR3 is built from 15 residues. Germline values: CDR1 SGHDT, CDR2 YYEEEE. Trimming pared 0 bases from V and 6 bases from J, leaving 13 bases between. CDR3 amino acids: CASSLEQGSPNEQFF. CDR3 nucleotides: TGTGCCAGCAGCTTGGAGCAGGGGAGTCCCAATGAGCAGTTCTTC.

The rearrangement joins TRBV10-3 to TRBJ2-3; a possible D gene is TRBD1 (5 bases). Germline CDR1 reads ENHRY; CDR2 reads SYGVKD. The length of the CDR3 is 17 residues. Trimming stripped 2 bases from V and 1 base from J, with 16 bases between. The CDR3: CAISEPQGLGGTDTQYF. DNA for the CDR3: TGTGCCATCAGTGAGCCGCAGGGCCTAGGAGGCACAGATACGCAGTATTTT.

The sample holds a few counts of this clonotype. The chain joins TRBV11-2 to TRBJ2-1; D is possibly TRBD1 (6 bases). The length of the CDR3 is 14 residues. The germline V and J ends were trimmed by 2 bases and 4 bases, with 9 bases remaining between them. Per germline, CDR1 SGHAT and CDR2 FQNNGV. CDR3 sequence reads: CASSLPDSYNEQFF. CDR3 DNA: TGTGCCAGCAGCTTACCGGACAGTTACAATGAGCAGTTCTTC.